In its sample, the clone carrying this T cell receptor (beta chain) was seen once. The antigen is unknown. This specimen comes from a study of CD8 T cells in Susac syndrome. Study results and limitations: As acknowledged by the study, its TCR sequencing and HLA analysis included a relatively small number of individuals.

Trimming removed 2 bases at V and 12 bases at J, with 14 bases between. The CDR3 runs to 13 residues. The germline gives CDR1 SNHLY, CDR2 FYNNEI. RNA, at roughly 0.45 to 1 ug, was reverse transcribed with random hexamers. Across 54 Vbeta and 13 Jbeta, immunoSEQ multiplex PCR amplified TCR beta CDR3. TCRdb ran MiXCR on the immunoSEQ multiplex PCR reads and lists one entry per CDR3 protein. Here the sample spans approximately 230,000 distinct CDR3 sequences, 80% to 95% being singletons. The V and J genes are TRBV2 and TRBJ2-1; D ambiguous. Sequencing was performed on CD4+ T cells from PBMCs. The sequence derives from a human donor with multiple sclerosis. The CDR3 sequence is CASSESTARRQFF. The DNA of the CDR3 is TGTGCCAGCAGTGAAAGTACGGCAAGGAGGCAGTTCTTC. The full variable domain, rest sourced from reference TRBV2 and TRBJ2-1, is EPEVTQTPSHQVTQMGQEVILRCVPISNHLYFYWYRQILGQKVEFLVSFYNNEISEKSEIFDDQFSVERPDGSNFTLKIRSTKLEDSAMYFCASSESTARRQFFGPGTRLTVL.